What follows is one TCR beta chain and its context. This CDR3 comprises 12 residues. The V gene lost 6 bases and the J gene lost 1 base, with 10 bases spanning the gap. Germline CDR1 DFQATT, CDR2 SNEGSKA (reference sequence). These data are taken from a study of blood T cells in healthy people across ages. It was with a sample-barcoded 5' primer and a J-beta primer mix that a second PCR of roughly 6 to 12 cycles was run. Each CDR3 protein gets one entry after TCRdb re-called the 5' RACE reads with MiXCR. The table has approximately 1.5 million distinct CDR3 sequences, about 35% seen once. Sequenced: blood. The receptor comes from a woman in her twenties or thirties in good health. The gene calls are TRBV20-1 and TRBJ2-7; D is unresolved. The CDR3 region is CSAEYASYEQYF. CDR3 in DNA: TGCAGTGCCGAGTACGCGTCCTACGAGCAGTACTTC.